The rows below give T cell receptor beta chains drawn from one sample of a study of blood T cells in healthy people across ages. TCRdb processed the 5' RACE reads anew with MiXCR; each CDR3 protein has one entry. The sample shows around 1.5 million distinct CDR3 sequences, almost 60% of them seen only once. The sequencing input was blood. These receptors all come from a man between 18 and 29 years old in good health. Each CDR3 is given with its conserved first and last residue. D genes are given only for firm matches. Expanded clones are given a class, and other clones once, few, many or no size at all.

j_call | d_call | clone_size | v_call | cdr3_nt | cdr3_aa
TRBJ1-4 | NA | NA | TRBV6-6 | TGTGCCAGCAGTCTCTCCGGGACAAGAGGTGAAAAACTGTTTTTT | CASSLSGTRGEKLFF
TRBJ2-7 | NA | NA | TRBV10-3 | TGTGCCATCAGTGTTCTGGGGGACTACGAGCAGTACTTC | CAISVLGDYEQYF
TRBJ2-2 | NA | NA | TRBV3-1 | TGTGCCAGCAGCCAGGCTTTCGGGGAAGAGCGGGAGCTGTTTTTT | CASSQAFGEERELFF
TRBJ2-7 | TRBD1 | NA | TRBV20-1 | TGCAGTGCTAGAGGGACAGGGGTCCACGAGCAGTACTTC | CSARGTGVHEQYF
TRBJ1-5 | TRBD1 | few | TRBV15 | TGTGCCACCAGCAGCGACAGGGGGCGAAATCAGCCCCAGCATTTT | CATSSDRGRNQPQHF
TRBJ1-1 | NA | NA | TRBV20-1 | TGCAGTGCGGGTGGAGAAGGGCTAGGGACTGAAGCTTTCTTT | CSAGGEGLGTEAFF
TRBJ1-1 | NA | NA | TRBV29-1 | TGCAGCGTTGAGAGGGGGGGCAGCGGTGAAGCTTTCTTT | CSVERGGSGEAFF
TRBJ2-1 | NA | NA | TRBV4-2 | TGTGCCAGCAGCCAAGAGCCGACAGGACCCTACAATGAGCAGTTCTTC | CASSQEPTGPYNEQFF
TRBJ2-5 | TRBD2 | few | TRBV5-1 | TGCGCCAGCAGCGGCAAGACTAGCGGGGGGGCCGTTGAGACCCAGTACTTC | CASSGKTSGGAVETQYF
TRBJ2-7 | NA | NA | TRBV28 | TGTGCCAGCAGTTTAGACGGCGTTAGGCAGTACTTC | CASSLDGVRQYF
TRBJ2-7 | TRBD2 | NA | TRBV7-9 | TGTGCCAGCAGCCCCTGGACTAGCGGGGGGGCCTACGAGCAGTACTTC | CASSPWTSGGAYEQYF
TRBJ2-3 | TRBD2 | NA | TRBV3-1 | TGTGCCAGCAGCCATACACCTGGCCGGACTAGACTCACAGATACGCAGTATTTT | CASSHTPGRTRLTDTQYF
TRBJ2-1 | TRBD2 | NA | TRBV20-1 | TGCAGTGCTGACTTTAGCGGGAGCTTCTCCTGGAATGAGCAGTTCTTC | CSADFSGSFSWNEQFF
TRBJ2-3 | NA | NA | TRBV6-2/TRBV6-3 | TGTGCCAGCAGCCTATTCCAAAGCACAGATACGCAGTATTTT | CASSLFQSTDTQYF
TRBJ2-7 | NA | few | TRBV27 | TGTGCTGTGGTGGGCCCTAACTACGAGCAGTACTTC | CAVVGPNYEQYF
TRBJ2-1 | TRBD2 | NA | TRBV4-1 | TGCGCCAGCAGCCAGAGGACTAGCGGGGACAATGAGCAGTTCTTC | CASSQRTSGDNEQFF
TRBJ2-5 | TRBD2 | NA | TRBV7-2 | TGTGCCAGCAGCTCAAGAACCTTAGCGGGAGGCGGAGAGACCCAGTACTTC | CASSSRTLAGGGETQYF
TRBJ1-6 | TRBD1 | NA | TRBV6-6 | TGTGCCAGCAGTTCCAAACGAATACAGGGGGCAGATTCACCCCTCCACTTT | CASSSKRIQGADSPLHF
TRBJ1-2 | NA | few | TRBV30 | TGTGCCTGGAGGGCCAGCATAAACTATGGCTACACCTTC | CAWRASINYGYTF
TRBJ2-7 | TRBD2 | NA | TRBV7-2 | TGTGCCAGCAGCTGGCCCGGGACTACGACGTACGAGCAGTACTTC | CASSWPGTTTYEQYF
TRBJ2-1 | NA | NA | TRBV12-3/TRBV12-4 | TGTGCCAGCAGCAAACTAGCCGCCAATGAGCAGTTCTTC | CASSKLAANEQFF
TRBJ2-5 | NA | NA | TRBV6-2/TRBV6-3 | TGTGCCAGCAGGCGGGGCTCTAGCGACCAAGAGACCCAGTACTTC | CASRRGSSDQETQYF
TRBJ2-3 | NA | NA | TRBV6-1 | TGTGCCAGCAGTGAAACCGGGTCTCGAGACACAGATACGCAGTATTTT | CASSETGSRDTDTQYF
TRBJ1-5 | NA | NA | TRBV6-4 | TGTGCCAGCAACCGCCTAGGGGGTGGCAATCAGCCCCAGCATTTT | CASNRLGGGNQPQHF
TRBJ2-1 | NA | NA | TRBV4-1 | TGCGCCAGCAGCCAGACATTAGGCGAGCAGTTCTTC | CASSQTLGEQFF
TRBJ1-2 | NA | NA | TRBV9 | TGTGCCAGCAGCACTCGTACAGGGACTTACACCTTC | CASSTRTGTYTF
TRBJ2-3 | NA | NA | TRBV7-2 | TGTGCCAGCAGCCGGCTGGGGGGCCGAAGAGCAGATACGCAGTATTTT | CASSRLGGRRADTQYF
TRBJ1-4 | NA | few | TRBV12-3/TRBV12-4 | TGTGCCAGCAGTTTAGTGGGGCAGGGAGATGAAAAACTGTTTTTT | CASSLVGQGDEKLFF
TRBJ2-1 | NA | few | TRBV12-5 | TGTGCTAGTGGTTTTGTTAGCGGAGCCAATGAGCAGTTCTTC | CASGFVSGANEQFF
TRBJ1-1 | TRBD1 | NA | TRBV9 | TGTGCCAGCAGCGTAGGGGAGACAGGGCGAAATGAAGCTTTCTTT | CASSVGETGRNEAFF
TRBJ2-7 | TRBD1 | NA | TRBV7-9 | TGTGCCAGCGGACCACAGGGGGGCTACTACGAGCAGTACTTC | CASGPQGGYYEQYF
TRBJ2-3 | NA | once | TRBV4-3 | TGCGCCAGCAGCCAAGAACATGTTCCAACAGATACGCAGTATTTT | CASSQEHVPTDTQYF
TRBJ2-7 | TRBD1 | NA | TRBV4-3 | TGCGCCAGCAGCCGAGGGACAGATGACTACGAGCAGTACTTC | CASSRGTDDYEQYF
TRBJ2-5 | NA | few | TRBV12-3/TRBV12-4 | TGTGCCAGCAGTTTTGGGGTGACCCAGTACTTC | CASSFGVTQYF
TRBJ2-7 | NA | NA | TRBV2 | TGTGCCAGCATGTCCACTCGGACCTACAATGAGCAGTACTTC | CASMSTRTYNEQYF
TRBJ2-1 | NA | few | TRBV20-1 | TGCAGTGCCCCTCACCCTACTAGTCCCCTCTACAATGAGCAGTTCTTC | CSAPHPTSPLYNEQFF
TRBJ2-7 | NA | NA | TRBV7-9 | TGTGCCAGCAGCGATAGCCATACCGATGAGATGAGCAACGAGCAGTACTTC | CASSDSHTDEMSNEQYF
TRBJ2-3 | TRBD2 | NA | TRBV6-2/TRBV6-3 | TGTGCCAGCAGTTCATCGGGACTAGCGGGGGGTGATACGCAGTATTTT | CASSSSGLAGGDTQYF
TRBJ2-4 | NA | NA | TRBV19 | TGTGCCAGTAGTCCCCGAGGTCCCTTAGCCAAAAACATTCAGTACTTC | CASSPRGPLAKNIQYF
TRBJ2-5 | TRBD2 | NA | TRBV7-9 | TGTGCCAGCAGCTGGGAGGGCTTGGTGGAGACCCAGTACTTC | CASSWEGLVETQYF
TRBJ2-1 | TRBD1 | NA | TRBV10-3 | TGTGCCATCAAGACAGGGACCCATTCCTACAATGAGCAGTTCTTC | CAIKTGTHSYNEQFF
TRBJ2-7 | NA | NA | TRBV2 | TGTGCCAGCAGTGATCCCCCGAGGGGCCCCGAGCAGTACTTC | CASSDPPRGPEQYF
TRBJ2-7 | NA | few | TRBV20-1 | TGCAGTGCTAGAGATGAAGGGCCTTCGACCGAGCAGTACTTC | CSARDEGPSTEQYF
TRBJ1-2 | TRBD1 | NA | TRBV6-2/TRBV6-3 | TGTGCCAGCAGAGACAGGGATACTGGCTACACCTTC | CASRDRDTGYTF
TRBJ2-3 | NA | NA | TRBV29-1 | TGCAGCGTTGGTCTTGCACAGCCGGGTACTTTTAGCACAGATACGCAGTATTTT | CSVGLAQPGTFSTDTQYF
TRBJ1-5 | NA | NA | TRBV4-2 | TGTGCCAGCAGCCCGGCCGGGGGCAATCAGCCCCAGCATTTT | CASSPAGGNQPQHF
TRBJ2-1 | TRBD2 | NA | TRBV3-1 | TGTGCCAGCAGCCAAGCCGGACTAGCGGAGTTCTTC | CASSQAGLAEFF
TRBJ2-5 | NA | NA | TRBV4-2 | TGTGCCAGCAGCCAAGACTACCCAGAAGAGACCCAGTACTTC | CASSQDYPEETQYF
TRBJ2-7 | NA | once | TRBV28 | TGTGCCAGCGGTTCCCCGGACGGCTCCTACGAGCAGTACTTC | CASGSPDGSYEQYF
TRBJ2-5 | NA | few | TRBV29-1 | TGCAGCGTTGATCTCAGGGCAGGCCAAGAGACCCAGTACTTC | CSVDLRAGQETQYF
TRBJ2-1 | NA | NA | TRBV6-5 | TGTGCCAGCAGACCGGGGCGTGGGACCGAGCAGTTCTTC | CASRPGRGTEQFF
TRBJ2-1 | NA | NA | TRBV7-9 | TGTGCCAGCAGCTTAGTTGTCTCGGGGGAAAACGGGAATGAGCAGTTCTTC | CASSLVVSGENGNEQFF
TRBJ2-1 | NA | NA | TRBV7-9 | TGTGCCAGCAGCCTCAGGACTCTCGGAAATAATGAGCAGTTCTTC | CASSLRTLGNNEQFF
TRBJ2-7 | NA | many | TRBV4-1 | TGTGCCAGCAGCCAAGATCGGGGACGGTACGAGCAGTACTTC | CASSQDRGRYEQYF
TRBJ1-6 | TRBD1 | NA | TRBV4-1 | TGCGCCAGCAGCCTAGGACAGGGGGCTTGGGGTTCACCCCTCCACTTT | CASSLGQGAWGSPLHF
TRBJ2-7 | NA | few | TRBV21-1 | TGTGCCAGCAGCAAAGGGAAATCCCCCTACGAGCAGTACTTC | CASSKGKSPYEQYF
TRBJ1-2 | NA | once | TRBV29-1 | TGCAGCGTTGACTGGGGGCTCTATGGCTACACCTTC | CSVDWGLYGYTF
TRBJ2-1 | TRBD2 | NA | TRBV20-1 | TGCAGTGTTAGAAGCGGGGGAGACTACAATGAGCAGTTCTTC | CSVRSGGDYNEQFF
TRBJ1-2 | TRBD1 | NA | TRBV27 | TGTGCCAGCAGTTTGCGACAGGGGGCCTCTGGCTACACCTTC | CASSLRQGASGYTF